This is a list of T cell receptor beta chains from one sample in a study of neurological immune-mediated disorders. TCRdb ran MiXCR on the 5' RACE reads and lists one entry per CDR3 protein. Found here are roughly 100,000 distinct CDR3 sequences, more than 10% of them singletons; the top ten hold around 3.1%. Sequenced material: PBMCs. These receptors all stem from a female donor with HTLV-1-associated myelopathy (HAM/TSP). The CDR3 runs from the conserved cysteine through the conserved F or W.

j_call v_call cdr3_aa
TRBJ2-3 TRBV20-1 CSASNRGYYGTDTQYF
TRBJ1-1 TRBV10-3 CAISVRDTEAFF
TRBJ2-7 TRBV6-6 CASIRGRNSYEQYF
TRBJ2-2 TRBV6-5 CASSIQGSNTGELFF
TRBJ2-7 TRBV12-3/TRBV12-4 CASSRAGNYEQYF
TRBJ2-2 TRBV5-1 CASSFRSSGTGELFF
TRBJ2-2 TRBV10-1 CASSDRTGPGGTGELFF
TRBJ2-2 TRBV5-1 CASRVLAANTGELFF
TRBJ2-3 TRBV20-1 CSARVQGSNTDTQYF
TRBJ2-7 TRBV5-1 CASSLAWTGVSYEQYF
TRBJ1-5 TRBV5-5 CASSLGEYQPQHF
TRBJ1-1 TRBV7-9 CASSLAQVGTEAFF
TRBJ2-1 TRBV20-1 CSANRGSLYNEQFF
TRBJ1-1 TRBV18 CASSPLYRGVTEAFF
TRBJ1-4 TRBV5-1 CASSLNPMTANEKLFF
TRBJ2-2 TRBV20-1 CSANRDRASTGELFF
TRBJ2-3 TRBV6-1 CASTPGGYGTDTQYF
TRBJ1-5 TRBV7-2 CASSLDDQPQHF
TRBJ2-3 TRBV5-8 CASSPMRGASTDTQYF
TRBJ1-3 TRBV7-9 CASSYGGPGNTIYF
TRBJ2-1 TRBV20-1 CSARARLMGNEQFF
TRBJ2-2 TRBV10-3 CAISAGTENTGELFF
TRBJ2-3 TRBV25-1 CASSARQGLSTNTQYF
TRBJ2-5 TRBV7-2 CASSISREMETQYF
TRBJ1-1 TRBV2 CASIFRLSEAFF
TRBJ2-5 TRBV5-6 CASSGQGAETQYF
TRBJ2-1 TRBV7-9 CASSGGQKYNEQFF
TRBJ1-1 TRBV20-1 CSARSRGGAEAFF
TRBJ1-5 TRBV12-3/TRBV12-4 CASTLVGSNQPQHF
TRBJ2-3 TRBV14 CASSQVGGMRDTQYF
TRBJ2-3 TRBV12-3/TRBV12-4 CASSPRVPTDTQYF
TRBJ1-4 TRBV18 CASSPPTYEKLFF
TRBJ1-3 TRBV5-1 CASSLNPRAETGNTIYF
TRBJ2-3 TRBV5-1 CASSLTTGLTDTQYF
TRBJ2-4 TRBV12-3/TRBV12-4 CASSFAGTPKNIQYF
TRBJ2-7 TRBV2 CAMTGDPYEQYF
TRBJ2-6 TRBV9 CASSKGGAGANVLTF
TRBJ2-4 TRBV7-2 CASSTGTSKNIQYF
TRBJ2-2 TRBV5-1 CASSPGPYTGELFF
TRBJ2-7 TRBV20-1 CSLSSGISYEQYF
TRBJ1-6 TRBV20-1 CSASYRGQARSPLHF
TRBJ2-3 TRBV7-8 CASSLSTGTSGKTDTQYF
TRBJ1-2 TRBV20-1 CSARLNGGGYTF
TRBJ2-1 TRBV21-1 CAERGTGSVVSHNEQFF
TRBJ1-2 TRBV5-1 CASSLAVGGGGGYTF
TRBJ2-5 TRBV9 CASSPSAVGSRLRETQYF
TRBJ2-3 TRBV24-1 CATSDSRGVGDTQYF
TRBJ1-1 TRBV6-6 CASRKTVFTEAFF
TRBJ1-1 TRBV5-1 CASSPTASWNTEAFF
TRBJ2-7 TRBV4-1 CASSLGLQSQYEQYF
TRBJ1-2 TRBV10-2 CASSGRRGSYGYTF
TRBJ1-2 TRBV20-1 CSARDRGNYGYTF
TRBJ2-7 TRBV5-1 CASSGGLAGTYEQYF
TRBJ2-5 TRBV7-9 CASTGLGGETQYF
TRBJ1-6 TRBV28 CASNSIGTGYSPLHF